One sample yielded the 25 T cell receptor beta chains listed below, sequenced in a study of blood T cell repertoires in COVID-19. TCRdb keeps only in-frame clones here, not all; method: immunoSEQ multiplex PCR. The sample lists 50,000 to 70,000 clones; less than 85% were seen once. What was sequenced was peripheral blood. These TCRs come from a man in his sixties or seventies with active COVID-19.

This clone was seen only a few times. The rearrangement uses TRBV29-1 and TRBJ1-1; 7 nucleotides match TRBD1. Germline V lookup: CDR1 SQVTM, CDR2 ANQGSEA. The CDR3 totals 17 residues. The V and J ends lost 5 bases and 0 bases, in that order; junction bases with no gene match: 15. CDR3 sequence reads: CSVFPARGSQMNTEAFF. The CDR3 DNA reads as TGCAGCGTTTTTCCTGCCAGGGGGTCTCAAATGAACACTGAAGCTTTCTTT. Variable domain in full (rest from reference TRBV29-1 and TRBJ1-1): SAVISQKPSRDICQRGTSLTIQCQVDSQVTMMFWYRQQPGQSLTLIATANQGSEATYESGFVIDKFPISRPNLTFSTLTVSNMSPEDSSIYLCSVFPARGSQMNTEAFFGQGTRLTVV.

J is TRBJ1-6 and V is TRBV27, with TRBD1 identical over 10 bases. The CDR3 has 15 amino acids. Trimming cost V 6 bases and J 8 bases; bases outside gene matches: 7. Germline CDR1 MNHEY, CDR2 SMNVEV (reference sequence). The CDR3: CASRPRQGADSPLHF. CDR3 coding DNA: TGTGCCAGCAGGCCGCGACAGGGGGCGGATTCACCCCTCCACTTT.

The J gene is TRBJ1-4, the V gene TRBV25-1, with 11 bases matching TRBD1. Germline V gene sequence: CDR1 MGHDK, CDR2 SYGVNS. CDR3 length equals 17 residues. With V trimmed by 0 bases and J by 7 bases, 7 bases remained unmatched. Here the CDR3 DNA reads TGTGCCAGCAGTGAATACAGGGGGACAGGGGGAACTGAAAAACTGTTTTTT. The encoded protein is CASSEYRGTGGTEKLFF.

The rearrangement uses TRBV7-2 and TRBJ1-2; 10 bases line up with TRBD1. The ends lost 3 bases at V and 8 bases at J; junction bases unmatched: 6. Looked up from germline, CDR1 is SGHTA and CDR2 is FQGNSA. The CDR3 is 14 amino acids. The CDR3 sequence: CASSLEGQGSGYTF. The CDR3 DNA reads as TGTGCCAGCAGCTTGGAGGGACAGGGGAGCGGCTACACCTTC.

The rearrangement joins TRBV6-5 to TRBJ2-1, with unresolved D. Germline CDR1 reads MNHEY; CDR2 reads SVGAGI. CDR3 length equals 14 residues. Trimming cost V 6 bases and J 6 bases, with 15 bases left between them. The DNA of the CDR3 is TGTGCCAGCAGCCCAGACTCATCTTTCAATGAGCAGTTCTTC. Translated: CASSPDSSFNEQFF.

The chain has TRBV27 and TRBJ2-1, with 11 bases matching TRBD2. Germline CDR1 is MNHEY and CDR2 is SMNVEV (reference sequence). The trim removed 5 bases at V and 9 bases at J, leaving 12 bases unmatched. The CDR3 runs 16 residues. The chain's CDR3 is CASSPDSGRAFVEQFF. The CDR3 nucleotides are TGTGCCAGCAGTCCAGATAGCGGGAGGGCCTTTGTTGAGCAGTTCTTC.

This clone was observed once. The J gene is TRBJ2-7, the V gene TRBV10-3, with 10 bases matching TRBD1. Germline V gene data show CDR1 as ENHRY and CDR2 as SYGVKD. The CDR3 spans 14 residues. V dropped 4 bases and J dropped 6; count of bases not matched to a gene: 6. The CDR3 DNA follows: TGTGCCATCAGTGGGGGGACAGGGGCAGGCGAGCAGTACTTC. The encoded protein is CAISGGTGAGEQYF.

The chain combines TRBV6-1 with TRBJ2-4, with a weak D call TRBD2 (5 bases). V lost 0 bases and J 3 bases, leaving 9 bases between the germline ends. The CDR3 sequence is 15 residues long. Germline loops: CDR1 MNHNS, CDR2 SASEGT. CDR3: CASSEALGFKNIQYF. CDR3 nucleotides: TGTGCCAGCAGTGAAGCACTAGGGTTCAAAAACATTCAGTACTTC.

The chain is built from TRBV18 and TRBJ2-7; 8 positions match TRBD1. Trimming removed 6 bases from V and 3 bases from J; junction bases left unmatched: 4. Germline lookup yields CDR1 KGHSH and CDR2 LQKENI. The CDR3 consists of 13 residues. In DNA form, the CDR3 reads TGTGCCAGCTCTCTAACAGGGGGCTACGAGCAGTACTTC. Its protein product is CASSLTGGYEQYF.

The chain has TRBV18 and TRBJ2-1; no firm D call. Trimming removed 2 bases from V and 7 bases from J, with 9 bases in between. Germline CDR1 and CDR2: KGHSH and LQKENI. This CDR3 is 13 amino acids long. As DNA, the CDR3 is TGTGCCAGCTCACCATTTGTCCCGAATGAGCAGTTCTTC. Amino acid sequence: CASSPFVPNEQFF.

The chain links TRBV5-5 to TRBJ2-3; 9 bases fit TRBD1. Germline V gives CDR1 SGHKS, CDR2 YYEKEE (reference sequence). The CDR3 loop spans 14 amino acids. Trimming at V came to 7 bases and at J to 0 bases, leaving 3 bases not matched to a gene. For the CDR3, the DNA is TGTGCCAGCTCCGGGACAGGGAGCACAGATACGCAGTATTTT. Its protein is CASSGTGSTDTQYF.

This chain links TRBV28 with TRBJ1-1, with D maybe TRBD1 (6 bases). Germline V gene lookup returns CDR1 MDHEN and CDR2 SYDVKM. The CDR3 runs 15 residues. Between the trimmed V and J ends, which lost 10 bases and 0 bases, there was a span of 18 bases. The CDR3 DNA reads as TGTGCCACCAAAATCAGGGGTATGATGAACACTGAAGCTTTCTTT. Its protein is CATKIRGMMNTEAFF.

J is TRBJ2-7 and V is TRBV4-2, with 11 bases aligning to TRBD1. V shed 4 bases and J 2 bases; nucleotides not matched to a gene: 4. From germline, CDR1 is LGHNA and CDR2 YNFKEQ. This CDR3 comprises 15 residues. CDR3 DNA sequence: TGTGCCAGCAGCCCCGGACAGGGGGCCACCTACGAGCAGTACTTC. This translates into CASSPGQGATYEQYF.

As concerns this clone: This sample also contains other DNA sequences that code for the same CDR3. The gene calls are TRBV29-1 and TRBJ2-7; 7 nucleotides align to TRBD2. The J segment lost 5 bases and the V segment lost 1 base, leaving 2 bases of the junction unmatched. The V gene's germline CDR1 is SQVTM and CDR2 ANQGSEA. This CDR3 comprises 12 residues. The CDR3: CSVEVGGDEQYF. The CDR3 bases are TGCAGCGTTGAAGTTGGGGGGGACGAGCAGTACTTC.

CDR3 in DNA: TGTGCCAGAACGAAGCGGGAGCCCCCAGATACGCAGTATTTT. Translating gives CARTKREPPDTQYF. V usage is TRBV9 and J usage is TRBJ2-3; 8 bases map to TRBD2. Germline V gene data show CDR1 as SGDLS and CDR2 as YYNGEE. The CDR3 extends over 14 amino acids. V shed 8 bases and J 4 bases; nucleotides not matched to a gene: 9.

This rearrangement joins TRBV5-1 to TRBJ1-2; 8 bases agree with TRBD1. This CDR3 is built from 14 residues. Germline V CDR1 and CDR2: SGHRS, YFSETQ. Trimming cost V 4 bases and J 3 bases; bases outside gene matches: 5. The CDR3 DNA is TGCGCCAGCAGCGAGCAGGGGGCCGACTATGGCTACACCTTC. This encodes CASSEQGADYGYTF.

CDR3 nucleotides: TGCGCCAGCAGCTTGAGGGGGCGCGAGGAGACCCAGTACTTC. It is translated as CASSLRGREETQYF. The gene calls are TRBV5-1 and TRBJ2-5, with 7 bases identical to TRBD1. V dropped 1 base and J dropped 5; count of bases not matched to a gene: 5. The CDR3 covers 14 residues. Germline loops: CDR1 SGHRS, CDR2 YFSETQ.

CDR3 residues: CASSDPSGRRSSYEQYF. The CDR3 region has the DNA TGTGCCAGCAGTGACCCTAGCGGGAGGCGCAGCTCCTACGAGCAGTACTTC. The V and J genes are TRBV6-4 and TRBJ2-7; 11 bases are shared with TRBD2. J gave up 0 bases and V 2 bases, and 6 bases lay outside the gene matches. CDR1 MRHNA and CDR2 SNTAGT come from the germline V gene. The CDR3 sequence is 17 residues long.

The chain carries TRBV18 and TRBJ2-2, with D perhaps TRBD2 (5 bases). V lost 4 bases and J 0 bases, leaving 15 bases between the germline ends. The V gene's germline CDR1 is KGHSH and CDR2 LQKENI. CDR3 size: 17 residues. CDR3 in amino acids: CASSRGRGPSNTGELFF. CDR3 nucleotide sequence: TGTGCCAGCTCACGGGGTAGAGGGCCGTCGAACACCGGGGAGCTGTTTTTT. The full variable domain, with the rest looked up from reference TRBV18 and TRBJ2-2, is NAGVMQNPRHLVRRRGQEARLRCSPMKGHSHVYWYRQLPEEGLKFMVYLQKENIIDESGMPKERFSAEFPKEGPSILRIQQVVRGDSAAYFCASSRGRGPSNTGELFFGEGSRLTVL.

The chain joins TRBV7-9 to TRBJ2-5; 8 nucleotides align to TRBD1. From germline, CDR1 is SEHNR and CDR2 FQNEAQ (reference sequence). Trimming removed 0 bases from V and 3 bases from J; junction bases left unmatched: 3. The CDR3 covers 15 residues. The CDR3 sequence is CASSLARTGKETQYF. Here the CDR3 DNA reads TGTGCCAGCAGCTTAGCTAGGACAGGGAAAGAGACCCAGTACTTC.

CDR3: CASRETASTDTQYF. The CDR3 DNA reads TGTGCCAGCAGGGAGACAGCTAGCACAGATACGCAGTATTTT. V usage is TRBV2 and J usage is TRBJ2-3, with D possibly TRBD1 on 5 matching bases. The CDR3 length is 14 residues. Germline-derived CDR1 and CDR2 are SNHLY and FYNNEI. Trimming stripped 6 bases from V and 0 bases from J, with 10 bases between.

There are a few counts of this clone. The DNA of the CDR3 is TGTGCCAGCCAGGCGGGAGAGCCTGACGAGCAGTACTTC. This translates into CASQAGEPDEQYF. The rearrangement joins TRBV2 to TRBJ2-7; TRBD2 aligns across 7 bases. V trimming: 8 bases; J trimming: 5 bases; junction bases outside the gene matches: 9. Germline-derived CDR1 and CDR2 are SNHLY and FYNNEI. The CDR3 contains 13 residues.

The chain links TRBV7-9 to TRBJ1-5; 7 positions match TRBD1. The junction had 5 bases not matched to a gene; V was cut back by 5 bases and J by 7 bases. CDR1 is SEHNR, CDR2 FQNEAQ, per germline (reference sequence). This CDR3 comprises 13 residues. The CDR3 region is CASSGQVEQPQHF. CDR3 DNA sequence: TGTGCCAGCAGCGGACAGGTTGAGCAGCCCCAGCATTTT.

Concerning this clone: The same CDR3 is also encoded by other DNA sequences in this sample. The chain employs TRBV7-9 and TRBJ1-5, with 7 bases aligning to TRBD1. The J segment lost 7 bases and the V segment lost 4 bases, leaving 4 bases of the junction unmatched. Germline V gives CDR1 SEHNR, CDR2 FQNEAQ (reference sequence). The CDR3 is 13 residues long. The CDR3 here is CASSSQGDQPQHF. The CDR3, as DNA: TGTGCCAGCAGCTCGCAGGGGGACCAGCCCCAGCATTTT.

The chain employs TRBV19 and TRBJ2-5, with TRBD2 as a possible D gene (6 bases). The CDR3 has 12 amino acids. Looked up from germline, CDR1 is LNHDA and CDR2 is SQIVND (reference sequence). Trimming took 3 bases from V and 4 from J, leaving 6 bases between them. The CDR3 here is CASSIGGETQYF. In nucleotides, the CDR3 is TGTGCCAGTAGTATCGGGGGAGAGACCCAGTACTTC.